Below, one TCR beta chain is given with its context. Its antigen target is currently unknown. No per-base quality is available; no much larger clone lies one base away. The CDR3 sequence holds 14 residues, the cysteine and phenylalanine included. Only the CDR3 DNA is retained, 42 bases long and in frame from the first base. V and J are truncated by 1 base and 7 bases respectively, leaving an intervening sequence of 10 bases. CDR1 and CDR2 (MGHRA, YSYEKL) derive from the germline V gene. The sample's time point label, in plain terms: baseline before first vaccination. Samples from vaccinated people were obtained from the UK trials COV001 and COV002, which included a single-blind randomized controlled phase 2/3 trial of AZD1222 (ChAdOx1 nCoV-19) in healthy adults. For TCRbeta chain sequencing, PBMC samples from trial participants were taken at day 0 and at day 28 after the second dose. This entry belongs to a study of T cell responses to AZD1222 COVID-19 vaccine (dated by TCRdb to about 2021). At the level of the whole study: AZD1222 recipients given second doses at about 4 weeks or at about 12 weeks were pooled, since spike-specific TCR depth and breadth were not found to differ between the two schedules. TCR sequencing was performed for about 240 trial participants, of whom roughly 200 were given two doses of AZD1222 and roughly 25 were given two doses of MenACWY control vaccine. Enrollment into the trials was organized by age into subgroups of 18-55, 56-69 and 70-plus years, and those subgroups contained roughly 150, 30 and 60 TCR-sequenced participants, respectively.

The investigation overall reported the following: CD4 TCRs associated with the vaccine covered the entire spike protein, and the dominant responses were in regions 160-218 and 743-854. Because no day 14 peak-response samples were available, the repertoires could be characterized only after the peak T cell response. Conclusions about previously exposed vaccinees are limited because only five to seven AZD1222 recipients were SARS-CoV-2 seropositive at baseline. After two AZD1222 doses, both the breadth and the depth of spike-specific TCRs were significantly higher than at day 0 and than in MenACWY recipients. Most participants were white British and females outnumbered males, and the authors suggested that clonal diversity may have been underestimated. Nearly half of unique spike-specific TCRs reportedly recognized epitopes outside regions mutated in the B.1.351 and B.1.1.7 variants. The 56-69-year group was small, and its depth increase did not reach significance, likely because of low power.

The CDR3 regions of human TCRbeta chains were subjected to immunosequencing. For the original study's pipeline: TCRs in the repertoires were matched against a reference library of SARS-CoV-2-specific TCRs that had been generated with the MIRA antigen-specificity platform. Breadth was defined as the fraction of unique TCRs that were SARS-CoV-2-associated. Depth was defined as the fraction of total T cells that were SARS-CoV-2-associated. Using the MIRA data, each spike-specific TCR was assigned both to the spike region to which the TCR was reactive and to a CD4 or CD8 class. Log10-transformed breadth and depth values were compared by one-way ANOVA with Sidak's multiple comparisons tests. In TCRdb, the immuneACCESS table is reduced to in-frame sequences with V and J assigned. These tables do not hold every clone; where another copy was compared, an unresolved V gene accounts for under half, and the others remain unexplained. V, J and clone size are those of that table, while D and trimming were read from the DNA. Recorded for this sample are about 92,000 clones; over 75% of them occurred a single time. The biggest ten clones account for 10% of the sample.

The sequence joins TRBV4-1 to TRBJ1-4; the D segment cannot be called with confidence. The TCR originated in an adult in good health. The sequences come from peripheral blood, collected on day 0 of AZD1222 vaccination. The CDR3 protein is CASSQAGWSEKLFF. The DNA reads TGCGCCAGCAGCCAAGCGGGGTGGAGTGAAAAACTGTTTTTT.